A single sample is the source of the 13 T cell receptor beta chains below, sequenced in a study of cytomegalovirus exposure and HLA in healthy donors. The PCR employed 60 Vbeta primers together with 13 Jbeta primers. Libraries were prepared by immunoSEQ multiplex PCR; TCRdb keeps only in-frame clonotypes and omits some of them. In the table there are 150,000 to 200,000 clones, approximately 86% of which are singletons. The sequencing sample was made of PBMCs. The origin of the receptors is a woman aged 18-29 years in good health and CMV-seronegative.

The chain couples TRBV2 to TRBJ2-1; the match to TRBD1 covers 11 bases. The V gene's germline CDR1 is SNHLY and CDR2 FYNNEI. CDR3 length equals 15 residues. The ends lost 5 bases at V and 3 bases at J; junction bases unmatched: 3. The CDR3 DNA sequence: TGTGCCAGCAGTTGGACAGGGGGCGACTACAATGAGCAGTTCTTC. This encodes CASSWTGGDYNEQFF.

The gene calls are TRBV28 and TRBJ1-2; 7 positions agree with TRBD1. The CDR3 contains 14 residues. V was clipped by 5 bases and J by 1 base; unmatched bases: 4. The germline V gene encodes CDR1 MDHEN and CDR2 SYDVKM. The CDR3: CASSTGALNYGYTF. The CDR3 DNA sequence: TGTGCCAGCAGTACAGGGGCCCTTAACTATGGCTACACCTTC.

This chain links TRBV28 with TRBJ2-1; D not certain. Germline V gene lookup returns CDR1 MDHEN and CDR2 SYDVKM. Trimming removed 4 bases from V and 10 bases from J, with 11 bases in between. This CDR3 has 12 amino acids. CDR3 nucleotides: TGTGCCAGCAGTTCTCGACTCTTAGAGCAGTTCTTC. Its translation is CASSSRLLEQFF. The complete variable domain, with remaining parts taken from reference TRBV28 and TRBJ2-1, reads DVKVTQSSRYLVKRTGEKVFLECVQDMDHENMFWYRQDPGLGLRLIYFSYDVKMKEKGDIPEGYSVSREKKERFSLILESASTNQTSMYLCASSSRLLEQFFGPGTRLTVL.

V gene TRBV27 combines with J gene TRBJ2-5, with TRBD1 as a possible D gene (6 bases). From germline, CDR1 is MNHEY and CDR2 SMNVEV (reference sequence). The CDR3 sequence is 15 residues long. V shed 5 bases and J shed 2 bases, with 15 bases lying between them. CDR3 loop: CASSKRGRWQETQYF. As DNA, the CDR3 is TGTGCCAGCAGTAAGAGGGGGAGATGGCAAGAGACCCAGTACTTC.

The gene calls are TRBV6-5 and TRBJ2-3; 7 bases are shared with TRBD1. Germline values: CDR1 MNHEY, CDR2 SVGAGI. The ends lost 8 bases at V and 2 bases at J; junction bases unmatched: 10. The CDR3 runs 15 residues. The CDR3: CASRPDRVYTDTQYF. The CDR3, as DNA: TGTGCCAGCCGCCCAGACAGGGTTTACACAGATACGCAGTATTTT.

The chain uses TRBV5-4 and TRBJ2-1; 11 bases are a match to TRBD2. This CDR3 region has 15 residues. The germline V gene has CDR1 SGHNT and CDR2 YYREEE (reference sequence). The J segment lost 7 bases and the V segment lost 3 bases, leaving 6 bases of the junction unmatched. CDR3 in amino acids: CASSSGGLAVNEQFF. The CDR3 DNA reads as TGTGCCAGCAGCTCGGGGGGACTAGCGGTAAATGAGCAGTTCTTC.

The genes are TRBV5-1 and TRBJ1-4; TRBD1 is a possible D gene (6 bases). CDR1 is SGHRS and CDR2 is YFSETQ in the germline V gene. V was pared by 4 bases and J by 8 bases, with 15 bases between. The CDR3 extends over 14 amino acids. The CDR3 nucleotides are TGCGCCAGCAGCCCAGCGGGACAAGGAGAAAAACTGTTTTTT. Translated: CASSPAGQGEKLFF.

This clone is a singleton in its sample. This chain uses TRBV6-4 with TRBJ2-1; a possible D gene is TRBD1 (6 bases). Trimming pared 0 bases from V and 0 bases from J, leaving 15 bases between. This CDR3 comprises 18 residues. Looked up from germline, CDR1 is MRHNA and CDR2 is SNTAGT. In DNA form, the CDR3 reads TGTGCCAGCAGTGACTCGATATACAGGGCGGTCTCCTACAATGAGCAGTTCTTC. This translates into CASSDSIYRAVSYNEQFF.

The genes are TRBV9 and TRBJ2-1; tentatively, D is TRBD1 (5 bases). From germline, CDR1 is SGDLS and CDR2 YYNGEE. This CDR3 region has 14 residues. V was shortened by 3 bases and J by 5 bases, with 12 bases between the two germline ends. The CDR3 DNA reads as TGTGCCAGCAGCGGGACAAGCGCCAACAATGAGCAGTTCTTC. It is translated as CASSGTSANNEQFF.

This clone is a singleton in its sample. The chain combines TRBV5-1 with TRBJ2-7, with a tentative D call TRBD1 (6 bases). The CDR3 is 11 amino acids. Trimming shortened V by 4 bases and J by 7 bases, and 9 bases separated the two germline ends. CDR1 is SGHRS and CDR2 is YFSETQ in the germline V gene. CDR3 loop: CASSRDREQYF. DNA for the CDR3: TGCGCCAGCAGCAGAGACAGGGAGCAGTACTTC.

This clone was detected once. Germline is not matched at one junction end, which may reflect a read error. This sequence joins TRBV7-9 and TRBJ1-4; D ambiguous. Per germline, CDR1 SEHNR and CDR2 FQNEAQ (reference sequence). This CDR3 is built from 15 residues. The CDR3 loop reads CSSSLAEGRNEKLFF. The CDR3 bases are TGTTCCAGCAGCTTAGCCGAGGGTCGTAATGAAAAACTGTTTTTT.

The chain carries TRBV6-5 and TRBJ2-2, with D perhaps matching TRBD1 (5 bases). CDR3 length equals 16 residues. The germline V gene encodes CDR1 MNHEY and CDR2 SVGAGI. The V gene lost 0 bases and the J gene lost 5 bases, with 13 bases spanning the gap. The DNA for the CDR3 is TGTGCCAGCAGTTACTCGGGGCTGGGTTCGACCGGGGAGCTGTTTTTT. Its protein product is CASSYSGLGSTGELFF.

This clone was seen a few times. The rearrangement joins TRBV4-1 to TRBJ1-4; 9 bases match TRBD1. J gave up 7 bases and V 1 base, and 7 bases lay outside the gene matches. Germline CDR1 and CDR2: MGHRA and YSYEKL. CDR3 length: 16 amino acids. The CDR3 sequence is CASSQAMGQGVEKLFF. In nucleotides, the CDR3 is TGCGCCAGCAGCCAAGCTATGGGACAGGGAGTTGAAAAACTGTTTTTT.